The 3 T cell receptor beta chains below come from one sample, sequenced in a study of blood T cell repertoires in COVID-19. Profiling relied on immunoSEQ multiplex PCR, and the TCRdb table lists in-frame clones only, not all of them. The table lists about 50,000 clones, 70% to 90% of them singletons. Sequenced input: peripheral blood. The receptors derive from a human donor in a cohort sampled during active COVID-19.

This clone was counted only a few times. Within the sample, other DNA sequences also encode this same CDR3. The rearrangement uses TRBV9 and TRBJ1-1; a weak D match, TRBD1 (5 bases). The CDR3 totals 14 residues. The germline V gene has CDR1 SGDLS and CDR2 YYNGEE. V was trimmed by 4 bases and J by 1 base, leaving 11 bases between them. The CDR3 DNA reads as TGTGCCAGCAGCAGTGGGCAGGGGAACACTGAAGCTTTCTTT. Its protein is CASSSGQGNTEAFF.

The chain employs TRBV30 and TRBJ1-3; TRBD1 is a possible D gene (5 bases). The CDR3 spans 14 residues. Germline values: CDR1 GTSNPN, CDR2 SVGIG (reference sequence). Deletions cut 4 bases from V and 2 bases from J, with 12 bases between. The CDR3 protein is CAWKPGGPGNTIYF. CDR3 in DNA: TGTGCCTGGAAACCGGGGGGACCTGGAAACACCATATATTTT.

This clone was seen only once. In DNA, the CDR3 is TGTGCCAGCAGTTTACCCGCAGGTTATTCCTATGGCTACACCTTC. Translating it yields CASSLPAGYSYGYTF. This rearrangement joins TRBV28 to TRBJ1-2; D remains ambiguous. The germline V and J ends were trimmed by 2 bases and 4 bases, with 14 bases remaining between them. Per germline, CDR1 MDHEN and CDR2 SYDVKM. The CDR3 sequence is 15 residues long.